These 32 T cell receptor beta chains originate from one sample sequenced in a study of blood T cell repertoires in COVID-19. The data were produced by immunoSEQ multiplex PCR, yet TCRdb's version contains in-frame clones alone and is incomplete. The table lists about 160,000 clones, about 90% of them singletons, with about 4.8% in the top ten. Sequenced material: peripheral blood. Every receptor here comes from a man younger than 45 with COVID-19, enrolled during active disease.

The chain carries TRBV19 and TRBJ2-1, with 8 bases matching TRBD1. The CDR3 runs to 13 residues. Germline-derived CDR1 and CDR2 are LNHDA and SQIVND (reference sequence). Germline trimming cut 1 base from V and 15 bases from J; bases unmatched to any gene: 8. CDR3 DNA: TGTGCCAGTAGTATAGGCACGGACAGGGTATTGTTCTTC. Amino acids: CASSIGTDRVLFF. Using reference TRBV19 and TRBJ2-1 for the parts outside the CDR3, the full variable domain is DGGITQSPKYLFRKEGQNVTLSCEQNLNHDAMYWYRQDPGQGLRLIYYSQIVNDFQKGDIAEGYSVSREKKESFPLTVTSAQKNPTAFYLCASSIGTDRVLFFGPGTRLTVL.

The chain is built from TRBV3-1 (or the pseudogene TRBV3-2) and TRBJ2-2; 7 nucleotides align to TRBD1. The germline V gene has CDR1 LGHDT and CDR2 YNNKEL (reference sequence). This CDR3 has 16 residues. V shed 1 base, J shed 5 bases, and the junction held 7 bases outside the gene matches. In nucleotides, the CDR3 is TGTGCCAGCAGCCAAGGCTCTGGGACAGCTACCGGGGAGCTGTTTTTT. Translating it yields CASSQGSGTATGELFF.

V gene TRBV3-1 (or the pseudogene TRBV3-2) combines with J gene TRBJ1-4; 7 bases map to TRBD1. V shed 4 bases and J 7 bases; nucleotides not matched to a gene: 3. CDR3 length: 13 amino acids. Germline V CDR1 and CDR2: LGHDT, YNNKEL (reference sequence). Here the CDR3 reads CASSPTGTEKLFF. In DNA form, the CDR3 reads TGTGCCAGCAGCCCGACAGGGACTGAAAAACTGTTTTTT.

V gene TRBV12-3 or TRBV12-4 combines with J gene TRBJ2-7, with TRBD1 as a possible D gene (5 bases). The CDR3 sequence is 13 residues long. Trimming left V 9 bases short and J 0 bases short, with 12 bases between. DNA for the CDR3: TGTGCCAGTGGACATTCGTCCTCCTACGAGCAGTACTTC. Residues: CASGHSSSYEQYF.

The chain uses TRBV14 and TRBJ1-6; 7 bases map to TRBD1. This CDR3 is 15 amino acids long. V lost 2 bases to trimming and J lost 9 bases; unmatched junction nucleotides: 7. Germline V gene sequence: CDR1 SGHDN, CDR2 FVKESK. CDR3 bases: TGTGCCAGCAGCCAATTGACAGGGACGAGTTCACCCCTCCACTTT. Encoded protein: CASSQLTGTSSPLHF.

J is TRBJ2-7 and V is TRBV19; 7 bases match TRBD2. The CDR3 sequence is 13 residues long. Germline CDR1 is LNHDA and CDR2 is SQIVND (reference sequence). Trimming removed 5 bases from V and 2 bases from J; junction bases left unmatched: 3. CDR3 residues: CASSSAGAYEQYF. The CDR3 DNA reads TGTGCCAGTAGTTCGGCGGGAGCCTACGAGCAGTACTTC.

The CDR3 DNA follows: TGTGCCAGCAGCGTCCCCCCCTCCCCGCGCCCTAACTATGGCTACACCTTC. Translating gives CASSVPPSPRPNYGYTF. The chain recombines TRBV9 with TRBJ1-2; no definite D call. Germline V gene data show CDR1 as SGDLS and CDR2 as YYNGEE. The CDR3 is 17 residues long. Trimming removed 2 bases from V and 0 bases from J, with 17 bases in between.

The chain has TRBV19 and TRBJ2-5, with D maybe TRBD2 (6 bases). This CDR3 region has 13 residues. With 3 bases removed from V and 4 bases from J, the gap between germline ends came to 9 bases. Germline V gene lookup returns CDR1 LNHDA and CDR2 SQIVND (reference sequence). The CDR3 protein is CASSMGLLETQYF. Here the CDR3 DNA reads TGTGCCAGTAGTATGGGACTCTTAGAGACCCAGTACTTC.

The rearrangement joins TRBV19 to TRBJ2-7, with D maybe TRBD1 (6 bases). V lost 1 base, J lost 0 bases, and 16 bases lay in between. From germline, CDR1 is LNHDA and CDR2 SQIVND (reference sequence). This CDR3 is built from 17 residues. The CDR3 sequence: CASSIGERDTTSYEQYF. CDR3 sequence (DNA): TGTGCCAGTAGTATAGGGGAGAGGGACACCACCTCCTACGAGCAGTACTTC.

This chain links TRBV27 with TRBJ2-2; the D is unclear. Trimming pared 5 bases from V and 0 bases from J, leaving 7 bases between. The germline CDR1 and CDR2 sequences are MNHEY and SMNVEV (reference sequence). CDR3 length: 14 amino acids. The DNA for the CDR3 is TGTGCCAGCAGTCTCACAGCGAACACCGGGGAGCTGTTTTTT. Translating it yields CASSLTANTGELFF.

CDR3 in amino acids: CASSLAGNRVGYGYTF. CDR3 bases: TGTGCCAGCAGCTTAGCCGGGAACAGGGTGGGCTATGGCTACACCTTC. The chain joins TRBV11-2 to TRBJ1-2; D possibly corresponds to TRBD1 (6 bases). The CDR3 length is 16 residues. Looked up from germline, CDR1 is SGHAT and CDR2 is FQNNGV. V was clipped by 1 base and J by 4 bases, with 16 bases between them.

This clone was observed a few times. CDR3 sequence: CASSYSWDRNTEAFF. The CDR3 DNA reads TGTGCCAGCAGTTACTCATGGGACAGGAACACTGAAGCTTTCTTT. V usage is TRBV6-5 and J usage is TRBJ1-1; the match to TRBD1 covers 7 bases. Trimming cost V 0 bases and J 1 base; bases outside gene matches: 2. The length of the CDR3 is 15 residues. CDR1 and CDR2 from the germline V gene are MNHEY and SVGAGI.

This chain joins TRBV10-3 and TRBJ1-4; a weak D match, TRBD1 (6 bases). Germline V gives CDR1 ENHRY, CDR2 SYGVKD. The CDR3 covers 15 residues. Trimming shortened V by 8 bases and J by 2 bases, and 15 bases separated the two germline ends. CDR3 coding DNA: TGTGCCATCGGTGCAGGGGATGTCACTAATGAAAAACTGTTTTTT. Protein: CAIGAGDVTNEKLFF.

This chain joins TRBV19 and TRBJ1-2, with D possibly being TRBD1 (6 bases). Trimming pared 6 bases from V and 2 bases from J, leaving 13 bases between. Germline V gene lookup returns CDR1 LNHDA and CDR2 SQIVND (reference sequence). The length of the CDR3 is 14 residues. The CDR3 DNA sequence: TGTGCCAGTAGGGAACAGGGCACAAACTATGGCTACACCTTC. It yields the protein CASREQGTNYGYTF.

This chain joins TRBV10-3 and TRBJ2-7; D perhaps matches TRBD1 (6 bases). Germline CDR1 is ENHRY and CDR2 is SYGVKD. The CDR3 spans 14 residues. The ends were cut back, 7 bases at V and 6 bases at J, with 19 bases in the middle. The CDR3 coding sequence is TGTGCCATCAACCCCGGGACATCTCTTGGCGAGCAGTACTTC. It encodes CAINPGTSLGEQYF.

V gene TRBV6-6 combines with J gene TRBJ2-7, with 9 bases identical to TRBD1. V was clipped by 4 bases and J by 10 bases; unmatched bases: 11. The CDR3 consists of 14 residues. The germline V gene encodes CDR1 MNHNY and CDR2 SVGAGI (reference sequence). The CDR3 bases are TGTGCCAGCAGTTTCCGGGACAGGGAAAAAACTCAGTACTTC. The encoded protein is CASSFRDREKTQYF.

The genes are TRBV19 and TRBJ1-1; 7 bases match TRBD1. The CDR3 loop spans 13 amino acids. The ends lost 3 bases at V and 8 bases at J; junction bases unmatched: 6. Germline loops: CDR1 LNHDA, CDR2 SQIVND (reference sequence). The CDR3 sequence is CASSMTGTAEAFF. DNA for the CDR3: TGTGCCAGTAGTATGACAGGGACGGCGGAAGCTTTCTTT.

The chain joins TRBV6-5 to TRBJ1-1; tentatively, D is TRBD1 (6 bases). Trimming removed 3 bases from V and 10 bases from J, with 12 bases in between. This CDR3 spans 12 amino acids. The germline V gene has CDR1 MNHEY and CDR2 SVGAGI. The CDR3: CASSYLGQGAFF. The CDR3 region has the DNA TGTGCCAGCAGTTATTTGGGACAAGGAGCTTTCTTT.

This rearrangement joins TRBV18 to TRBJ1-6, with D possibly matching TRBD1 (6 bases). The germline CDR1 and CDR2 sequences are KGHSH and LQKENI. The CDR3 length is 16 residues. Trimming stripped 3 bases from V and 0 bases from J, with 9 bases between. For the CDR3, the DNA is TGTGCCAGCTCACCCGGACAGAGCTCCTATAATTCACCCCTCCACTTT. Translation gives CASSPGQSSYNSPLHF.

The chain combines TRBV10-3 with TRBJ2-7; possible D gene TRBD2, 8 bases. Looked up from germline, CDR1 is ENHRY and CDR2 is SYGVKD. The CDR3 is 15 residues long. The germline V and J ends were trimmed by 10 bases and 3 bases, with 22 bases remaining between them. The CDR3 DNA is TGTGCCACCAGGGGGGTTAGCGGGATCCTCTACGAGCAGTACTTC. Its translation: CATRGVSGILYEQYF.

The chain couples TRBV2 to TRBJ2-1; no clear D. This CDR3 is 15 amino acids long. CDR1 SNHLY and CDR2 FYNNEI come from the germline V gene. V lost 3 bases and J lost 0, with 9 bases in between. CDR3 coding DNA: TGTGCCAGCAGTGACGTACAGAACTCCTACAATGAGCAGTTCTTC. Its translation: CASSDVQNSYNEQFF.

This clone was picked up a small number of times. CDR3 coding DNA: TGTGCCATCCACAGGGGCGGAGGAGACACTGAAGCTTTCTTT. This sequence encodes CAIHRGGGDTEAFF. J is TRBJ1-1 and V is TRBV10-3, with 7 positions matching TRBD1. The V gene end was trimmed by 8 bases and the J gene end by 3 bases; junction bases not matched to a gene: 9. Germline V gene sequence: CDR1 ENHRY, CDR2 SYGVKD. The CDR3 sequence is 14 residues long.

The chain couples TRBV19 to TRBJ2-1; D possibly corresponds to TRBD1 (6 bases). The length of the CDR3 is 14 residues. V dropped 3 bases and J dropped 4 bases, with 10 bases sitting between them. The germline CDR1 and CDR2 sequences are LNHDA and SQIVND (reference sequence). The CDR3 DNA reads TGTGCCAGTAGTATCGGCAGGGGATACAATGAGCAGTTCTTC. This translates into CASSIGRGYNEQFF.

This clone is a singleton in its sample. The chain recombines TRBV6-6 with TRBJ2-7; D gene uncertain. From germline, CDR1 is MNHNY and CDR2 SVGAGI (reference sequence). With 7 bases removed from V and 3 bases from J, the gap between germline ends came to 10 bases. This CDR3 has 12 residues. The CDR3 loop is CASTRSYYEQYF. CDR3 coding DNA: TGTGCCAGCACCCGCAGTTACTACGAGCAGTACTTC.

The J gene is TRBJ2-1, the V gene TRBV12-5; tentative D call: TRBD1 (6 bases). This CDR3 comprises 12 residues. Trimming removed 5 bases from V and 12 bases from J, with 14 bases in between. Germline V gene data show CDR1 as LGHNT and CDR2 as FRNRAP. The CDR3 loop is CASGLPKGGQFF. Here the CDR3 DNA reads TGTGCTAGTGGTCTCCCGAAAGGGGGGCAGTTCTTC.

The V call is TRBV5-4, the J call TRBJ2-7; D is possibly TRBD2 (6 bases). V lost 0 bases to trimming and J lost 4 bases, with 14 bases between them. The germline V gene encodes CDR1 SGHNT and CDR2 YYREEE (reference sequence). The CDR3 covers 15 residues. CDR3 amino acids: CASSLDAGSGYEQYF. Written as DNA, the CDR3 is TGTGCCAGCAGCTTGGATGCCGGGAGTGGATACGAGCAGTACTTC. The variable domain in full, with the rest retrieved from reference TRBV5-4 and TRBJ2-7, is ETGVTQSPTHLIKTRGQQVTLRCSSQSGHNTVSWYQQALGQGPQFIFQYYREEENGRGNFPPRFSGLQFPNYSSELNVNALELDDSALYLCASSLDAGSGYEQYFGPGTRLTVT.

The gene calls are TRBV28 and TRBJ1-4; 7 bases match TRBD1. The germline V gene has CDR1 MDHEN and CDR2 SYDVKM. J gave up 5 bases and V 3 bases, and 6 bases lay outside the gene matches. The CDR3 covers 15 residues. The CDR3 DNA sequence: TGTGCCAGCAGTTTCCGGACAGGCACGAATGAAAAACTGTTTTTT. Translation gives CASSFRTGTNEKLFF.

The rearrangement links TRBV4-3 to TRBJ1-5; 8 bases map to TRBD1. There are 17 residues in the CDR3. From germline, CDR1 is LGHNA and CDR2 YSLEER. Trimming removed 0 bases from V and 5 bases from J; junction bases left unmatched: 9. The CDR3 spells CASSQDWNNRGDQPQHF. The CDR3 nucleotides read TGCGCCAGCAGCCAAGATTGGAATAACAGGGGGGATCAGCCCCAGCATTTT.

The rearrangement links TRBV2 to TRBJ1-6; 9 nucleotides match TRBD1. V lost 6 bases to trimming and J lost 11 bases; unmatched junction nucleotides: 14. Germline CDR1 and CDR2: SNHLY and FYNNEI. The CDR3 is made up of 16 amino acids. CDR3 nucleotide sequence: TGTGCCAGCAGGCCGGGACAGGGTGCGGGTAGAACACCCCTCCACTTT. Translation: CASRPGQGAGRTPLHF.

This chain uses TRBV7-9 with TRBJ2-1; TRBD1 matches 7 bases. The J segment lost 4 bases and the V segment lost 1 base, leaving 4 bases of the junction unmatched. CDR3 length equals 15 residues. CDR1 is SEHNR, CDR2 FQNEAQ, per germline (reference sequence). The CDR3 DNA is TGTGCCAGCAGCTTAGAAGGGGACAGTTACAATGAGCAGTTCTTC. This translates into CASSLEGDSYNEQFF.

The chain joins TRBV20-1 to TRBJ2-7; 7 nucleotides align to TRBD2. The CDR3 extends over 13 amino acids. After removal of 3 bases from V and 3 bases from J, the junction contained 5 bases not matched to a gene. From germline, CDR1 is DFQATT and CDR2 SNEGSKA (reference sequence). The CDR3 region is CSASGGGLYEQYF. Written as DNA, the CDR3 is TGCAGTGCTAGTGGGGGAGGGCTCTACGAGCAGTACTTC.

This chain links TRBV5-1 with TRBJ2-3, with D maybe TRBD1 (5 bases). CDR1 and CDR2 (germline): SGHRS, YFSETQ. There are 15 residues in the CDR3. Between the trimmed V and J ends, which lost 4 bases and 0 bases, there was a span of 12 bases. The CDR3 loop reads CASSLQGTSTDTQYF. Written as DNA, the CDR3 is TGCGCCAGCAGCCTTCAGGGAACTAGCACAGATACGCAGTATTTT.